This T cell receptor (beta chain) is drawn from a study of blood T cell repertoires in COVID-19. Assay used: immunoSEQ multiplex PCR; TCRdb lists only in-frame clones, some missing. The sample has tens of thousands of clones, 65% to 90% seen once; the top ten hold roughly 25%. The sequence was obtained from a man aged 55-75 years with acute or convalescent COVID-19. Sequenced sample: peripheral blood.

This CDR3 reads CASSANFRRNTEAFF. For the CDR3, the DNA is TGTGCCAGCAGTGCAAACTTCAGGCGGAACACTGAAGCTTTCTTT. The chain has TRBV2 and TRBJ1-1, with no clear D. Deletions cut 4 bases from V and 1 base from J, with 13 bases between. The CDR3 is made up of 15 amino acids. Germline V lookup: CDR1 SNHLY, CDR2 FYNNEI.